This T cell receptor beta chain derives from a study of blood T cell repertoires in COVID-19. For the study at large: Sites across the United States, Italy and Spain contributed samples from acute and convalescent COVID-19. T cells, B-cell-depleted T cells, or PBMCs provided the cDNA or gDNA that served as material.

Trimming left V 1 base short and J 1 base short, with 10 bases between. The CDR3 totals 15 residues. Germline lookup yields CDR1 LGHNA and CDR2 YSLEER. Per the original data handling: Cell counts per sample came from amplifying reference gene primers. TCRdb's copy holds only in-frame clones and misses some; the assay was immunoSEQ multiplex PCR. The V and J calls and clone size are taken from that table; D and trimming were inferred from the DNA. The sample lists 60,000 or so clones, 70% to 90% occurring once. The V gene is TRBV4-3, the J gene TRBJ1-1; the D gene is possibly TRBD1 (6 bases). Sequenced sample: peripheral blood. The clonotype comes from a human donor in a cohort sampled during active COVID-19. CDR3 loop: CASSQALGGNTEAFF. The DNA of the CDR3 is TGCGCCAGCAGCCAAGCTCTAGGGGGGAACACTGAAGCTTTCTTT.